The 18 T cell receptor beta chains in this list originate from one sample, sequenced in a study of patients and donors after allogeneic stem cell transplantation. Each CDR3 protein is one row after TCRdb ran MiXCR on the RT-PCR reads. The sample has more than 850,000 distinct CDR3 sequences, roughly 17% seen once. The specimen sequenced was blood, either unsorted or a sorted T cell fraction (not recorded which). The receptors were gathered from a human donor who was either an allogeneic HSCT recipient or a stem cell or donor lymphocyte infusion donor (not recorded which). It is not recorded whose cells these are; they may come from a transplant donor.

The DNA for the CDR3 is TGTGCCAGCAGCTTCGGGGACAGGGTAGGCAATGAGCAGTTCTTC. Residues: CASSFGDRVGNEQFF. V and J are TRBV11-3 and TRBJ2-1; 9 positions match TRBD1. After removal of 3 bases from V and 6 bases from J, the junction contained 6 bases not matched to a gene. The CDR3 length is 15 residues. Germline CDR1 is SGHNT and CDR2 is YENEEA. Using reference TRBV11-3 and TRBJ2-1 for the parts outside the CDR3, the full variable domain is EAGVVQSPRYKIIEKKQPVAFWCNPISGHNTLYWYLQNLGQGPELLIRYENEEAVDDSQLPKDRFSAERLKGVDSTLKIQPAELGDSAVYLCASSFGDRVGNEQFFGPGTRLTVL.

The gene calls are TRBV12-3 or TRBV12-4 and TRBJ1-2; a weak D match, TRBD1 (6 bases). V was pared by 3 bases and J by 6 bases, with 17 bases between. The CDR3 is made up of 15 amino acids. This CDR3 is CASSFFRRAGDGYTF. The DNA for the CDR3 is TGTGCCAGCAGTTTTTTTAGGCGGGCAGGGGATGGCTACACCTTC.

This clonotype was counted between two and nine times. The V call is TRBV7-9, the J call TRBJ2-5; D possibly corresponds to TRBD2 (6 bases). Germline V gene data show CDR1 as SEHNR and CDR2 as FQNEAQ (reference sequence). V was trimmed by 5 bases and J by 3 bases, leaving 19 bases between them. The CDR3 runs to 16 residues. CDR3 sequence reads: CASSPMKEGGKETQYF. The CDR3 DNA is TGTGCCAGCAGCCCGATGAAAGAGGGCGGGAAAGAGACCCAGTACTTC.

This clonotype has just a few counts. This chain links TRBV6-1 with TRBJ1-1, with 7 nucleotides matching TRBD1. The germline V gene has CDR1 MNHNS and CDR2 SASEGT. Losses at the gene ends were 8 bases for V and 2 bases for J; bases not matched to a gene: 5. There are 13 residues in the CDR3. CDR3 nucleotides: TGTGCCAGCGGATACAGGGGAAACACTGAAGCTTTCTTT. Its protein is CASGYRGNTEAFF.

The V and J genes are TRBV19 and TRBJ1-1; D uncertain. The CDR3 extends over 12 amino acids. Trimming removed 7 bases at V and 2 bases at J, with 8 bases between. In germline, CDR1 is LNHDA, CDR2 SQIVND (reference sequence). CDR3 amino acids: CASNTLNTEAFF. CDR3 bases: TGTGCCAGTAATACACTCAACACTGAAGCTTTCTTT.

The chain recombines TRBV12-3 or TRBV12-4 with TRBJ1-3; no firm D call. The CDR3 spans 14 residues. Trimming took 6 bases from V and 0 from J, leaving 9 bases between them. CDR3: CASSITASGNTIYF. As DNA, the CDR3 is TGTGCCAGCAGCATAACGGCCTCTGGAAACACCATATATTTT.

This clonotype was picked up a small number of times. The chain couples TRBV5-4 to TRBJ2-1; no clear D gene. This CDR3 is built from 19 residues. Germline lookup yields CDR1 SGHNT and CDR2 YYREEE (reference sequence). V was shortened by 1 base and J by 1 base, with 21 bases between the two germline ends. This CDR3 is CASSLKALPIPGSYNEQFF. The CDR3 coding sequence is TGTGCCAGCAGCTTGAAGGCTCTGCCCATCCCCGGGTCCTACAATGAGCAGTTCTTC.

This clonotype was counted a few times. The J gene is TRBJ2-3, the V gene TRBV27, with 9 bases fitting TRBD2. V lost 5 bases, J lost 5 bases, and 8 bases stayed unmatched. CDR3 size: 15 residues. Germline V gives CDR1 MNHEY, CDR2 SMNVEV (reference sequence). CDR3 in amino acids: CASSPISGRLDTQYF. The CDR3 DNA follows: TGTGCCAGCAGTCCCATCAGCGGGAGGTTAGATACGCAGTATTTT.

The CDR3, as DNA: TGTGCCAGCAGCTACCGTCGACTAGCGGGGCAGTTCTTC. Its translation: CASSYRRLAGQFF. This chain joins TRBV11-2 and TRBJ2-1, with 10 bases aligning to TRBD2. Germline V CDR1 and CDR2: SGHAT, FQNNGV. Trimming removed 4 bases from V and 12 bases from J; junction bases left unmatched: 6. The CDR3 consists of 13 residues.

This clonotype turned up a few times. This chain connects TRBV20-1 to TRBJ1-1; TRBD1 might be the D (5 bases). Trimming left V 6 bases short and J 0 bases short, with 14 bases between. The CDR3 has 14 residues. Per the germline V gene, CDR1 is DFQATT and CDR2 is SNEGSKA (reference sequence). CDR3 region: CSAPSAGLNTEAFF. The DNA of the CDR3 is TGCAGTGCGCCCTCGGCAGGGTTGAACACTGAAGCTTTCTTT.

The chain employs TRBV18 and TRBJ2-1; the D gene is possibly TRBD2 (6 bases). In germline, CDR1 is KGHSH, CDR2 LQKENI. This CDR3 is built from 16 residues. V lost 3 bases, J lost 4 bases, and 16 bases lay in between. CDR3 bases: TGTGCCAGCTCACCGCAGGCTTGGGGGGAGTACAATGAGCAGTTCTTC. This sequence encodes CASSPQAWGEYNEQFF.

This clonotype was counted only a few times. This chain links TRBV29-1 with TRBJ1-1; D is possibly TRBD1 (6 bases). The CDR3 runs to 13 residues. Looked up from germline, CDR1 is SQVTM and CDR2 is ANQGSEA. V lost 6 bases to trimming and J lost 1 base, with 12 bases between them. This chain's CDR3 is CSVLRGENTEAFF. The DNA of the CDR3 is TGCAGCGTCCTCAGGGGAGAGAACACTGAAGCTTTCTTT.

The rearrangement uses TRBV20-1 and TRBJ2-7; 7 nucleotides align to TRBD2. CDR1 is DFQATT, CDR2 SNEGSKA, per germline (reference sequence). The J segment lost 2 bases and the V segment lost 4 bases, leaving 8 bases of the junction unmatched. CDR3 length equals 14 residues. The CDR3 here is CSATRDYRTYEQYF. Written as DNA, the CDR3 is TGCAGTGCTACCCGGGACTACCGGACCTACGAGCAGTACTTC.

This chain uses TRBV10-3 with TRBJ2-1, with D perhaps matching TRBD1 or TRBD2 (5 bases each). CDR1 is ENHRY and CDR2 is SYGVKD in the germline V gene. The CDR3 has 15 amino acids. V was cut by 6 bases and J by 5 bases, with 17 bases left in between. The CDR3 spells CAIRRGDGPNNEQFF. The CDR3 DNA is TGTGCCATCAGGCGTGGGGACGGTCCCAACAATGAGCAGTTCTTC.

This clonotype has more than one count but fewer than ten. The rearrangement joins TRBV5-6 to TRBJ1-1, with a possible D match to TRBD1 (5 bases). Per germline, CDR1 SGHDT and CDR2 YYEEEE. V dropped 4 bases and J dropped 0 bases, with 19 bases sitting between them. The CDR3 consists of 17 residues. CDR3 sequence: CASSLRGRLKLNTEAFF. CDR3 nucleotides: TGTGCCAGCAGCCTCCGGGGGAGGCTAAAGTTGAACACTGAAGCTTTCTTT.

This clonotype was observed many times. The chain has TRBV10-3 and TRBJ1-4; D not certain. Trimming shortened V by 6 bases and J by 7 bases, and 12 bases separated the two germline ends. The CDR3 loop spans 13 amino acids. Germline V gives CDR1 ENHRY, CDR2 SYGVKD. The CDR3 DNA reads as TGTGCCATCAGCCATGCTAAAGGTGAAAAACTGTTTTTT. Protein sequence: CAISHAKGEKLFF.

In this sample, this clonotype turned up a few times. The CDR3 coding sequence is TGTGCCAGCAGCCAAGATACAGGGGATCTTGGCAAAAACATTCAGTACTTC. It encodes CASSQDTGDLGKNIQYF. V usage is TRBV3-1 and J usage is TRBJ2-4; TRBD1 matches 7 bases. Germline CDR1 reads LGHDT; CDR2 reads YNNKEL (reference sequence). V lost 0 bases and J lost 3; bases outside the gene matches: 8. CDR3 size: 17 residues. The variable domain in full, with the rest retrieved from reference TRBV3-1 and TRBJ2-4, is DTAVSQTPKYLVTQMGNDKSIKCEQNLGHDTMYWYKQDSKKFLKIMFSYNNKELIINETVPNRFSPKSPDKAHLNLHINSLELGDSAVYFCASSQDTGDLGKNIQYFGAGTRLSVL.

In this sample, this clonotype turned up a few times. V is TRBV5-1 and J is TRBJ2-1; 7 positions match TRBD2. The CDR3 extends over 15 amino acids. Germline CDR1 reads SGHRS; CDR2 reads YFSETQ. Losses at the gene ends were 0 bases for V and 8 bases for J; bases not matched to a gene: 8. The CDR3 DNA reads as TGCGCCAGCAGCTTGGCCGGGCGGGAGTGGGATGAGCAGTTCTTC. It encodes CASSLAGREWDEQFF.